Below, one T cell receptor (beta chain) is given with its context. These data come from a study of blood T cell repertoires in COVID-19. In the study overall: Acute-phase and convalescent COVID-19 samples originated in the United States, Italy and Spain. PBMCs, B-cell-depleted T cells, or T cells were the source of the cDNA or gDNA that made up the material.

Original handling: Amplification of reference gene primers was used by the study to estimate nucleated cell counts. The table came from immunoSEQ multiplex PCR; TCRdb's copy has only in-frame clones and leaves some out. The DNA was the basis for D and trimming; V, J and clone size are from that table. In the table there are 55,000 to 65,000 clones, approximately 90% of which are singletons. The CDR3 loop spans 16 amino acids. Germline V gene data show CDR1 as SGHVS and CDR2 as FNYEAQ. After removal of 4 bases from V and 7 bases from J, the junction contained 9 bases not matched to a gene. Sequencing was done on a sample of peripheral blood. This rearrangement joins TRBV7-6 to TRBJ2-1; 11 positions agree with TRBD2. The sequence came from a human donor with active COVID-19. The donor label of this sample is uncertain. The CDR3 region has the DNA TGTGCCAGCAGCTCGCCCGGGACTAGCGGACTTAATGAGCAGTTCTTC. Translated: CASSSPGTSGLNEQFF.